Below are 12 T cell receptor beta chains sequenced from a single sample in a study of OX40 agonist ivuxolimab in advanced cancers. Profiling relied on immunoSEQ multiplex PCR, and the TCRdb table lists in-frame clones only, not all of them. The sample shows tens of thousands of clones, approximately 90% of them seen only once. The source was CD4+ or CD8+ T cells sorted from blood, collected in a trial of the OX40 agonist ivuxolimab. These TCRs come from an adult with an advanced solid tumor such as melanoma, head and neck, liver or kidney cancer.

The chain is built from TRBV5-8 and TRBJ2-3; 8 bases map to TRBD1. J was trimmed by 8 bases and V by 4 bases; bases with no gene match: 9. The CDR3 sequence is 14 residues long. Per the germline V gene, CDR1 is SGHTS and CDR2 is YDEGEE. CDR3 sequence reads: CASSHGQGLATQYF. CDR3 nucleotides: TGTGCCAGCAGCCATGGACAGGGTTTAGCTACGCAGTATTTT. Together with reference TRBV5-8 and TRBJ2-3, the CDR3 gives the full variable domain: EAGVTQSPTHLIKTRGQQATLRCSPISGHTSVYWYQQALGLGLQFLLWYDEGEERNRGNFPPRFSGRQFPNYSSELNVNALELEDSALYLCASSHGQGLATQYFGPGTRLTVL.

The chain carries TRBV5-6 and TRBJ1-1; weak D call: TRBD1 (5 bases). This CDR3 is built from 14 residues. Germline assignment: CDR1 SGHDT and CDR2 YYEEEE. Trimming removed 3 bases at V and 3 bases at J, with 12 bases between. The CDR3 loop is CASSSSRGYTEAFF. DNA of the CDR3: TGTGCCAGCAGCTCCTCCCGGGGGTACACTGAAGCTTTCTTT.

The chain is built from TRBV11-2 and TRBJ1-1, with D possibly being TRBD1 (5 bases). Germline lookup yields CDR1 SGHAT and CDR2 FQNNGV. This CDR3 region has 16 residues. V lost 2 bases and J 0 bases, leaving 13 bases between the germline ends. The CDR3 region has the DNA TGTGCCAGCAGCTTATCCCCTACAGGCATGAACACTGAAGCTTTCTTT. Its protein product is CASSLSPTGMNTEAFF.

The CDR3 loop is CASSPPTGWGTGELFF. The CDR3 DNA reads TGTGCCAGCAGCCCACCGACAGGGTGGGGCACCGGGGAGCTGTTTTTT. The chain carries TRBV7-9 and TRBJ2-2, with 7 positions matching TRBD1. The CDR3 spans 16 residues. Germline lookup yields CDR1 SEHNR and CDR2 FQNEAQ (reference sequence). Trimming cost V 5 bases and J 4 bases; bases outside gene matches: 10. Supplemented by reference TRBV7-9 and TRBJ2-2, the full variable domain reads DTGVSQNPRHKITKRGQNVTFRCDPISEHNRLYWYRQTLGQGPEFLTYFQNEAQLEKSRLLSDRFSAERPKGSFSTLEIQRTEQGDSAMYLCASSPPTGWGTGELFFGEGSRLTVL.

V is TRBV7-9 and J is TRBJ2-3; the match to TRBD2 covers 9 bases. Germline values: CDR1 SEHNR, CDR2 FQNEAQ (reference sequence). J lost 4 bases, V lost 5 bases, and 13 bases had no gene match. This CDR3 spans 17 amino acids. The CDR3 here is CASSPRFGREGSDTQYF. The CDR3 DNA is TGTGCCAGCAGCCCCCGTTTTGGGCGGGAGGGGTCAGATACGCAGTATTTT.

The V and J genes are TRBV2 and TRBJ1-5; D gene ambiguous. The CDR3 contains 14 residues. Germline loops: CDR1 SNHLY, CDR2 FYNNEI. The germline V and J ends were trimmed by 0 bases and 3 bases, with 6 bases remaining between them. The CDR3 DNA reads as TGTGCCAGCAGTGAAGCGGCAGTCAATCAGCCCCAGCATTTT. Its translation is CASSEAAVNQPQHF.

This clone was seen only once. This chain joins TRBV5-1 and TRBJ2-7; D not certain. CDR1 SGHRS and CDR2 YFSETQ come from the germline V gene. This CDR3 region has 13 residues. V was cut by 3 bases and J by 3 bases, with 10 bases left in between. The CDR3 loop is CASSSQTDYEQYF. In DNA, the CDR3 is TGCGCCAGCAGCTCCCAGACCGACTACGAGCAGTACTTC.

The V and J genes are TRBV7-9 and TRBJ1-2, with D possibly matching TRBD1 (6 bases). CDR1 and CDR2 (germline): SEHNR, FQNEAQ (reference sequence). The V gene lost 1 base and the J gene lost 1 base, with 10 bases spanning the gap. The CDR3 is 15 amino acids. CDR3 in amino acids: CASSLVGQSNYGYTF. CDR3 coding DNA: TGTGCCAGCAGCTTAGTAGGACAGAGTAACTATGGCTACACCTTC.

The gene calls are TRBV28 and TRBJ2-1, with 8 bases that match TRBD2. J lost 6 bases, V lost 10 bases, and 11 bases had no gene match. Germline-derived CDR1 and CDR2 are MDHEN and SYDVKM. The CDR3 is made up of 14 amino acids. CDR3 coding DNA: TGTGCCATCTATCGGGGGGGATTGATCAATGAGCAGTTCTTC. Amino acids: CAIYRGGLINEQFF.

This clone has only a few counts. The gene calls are TRBV7-9 and TRBJ1-1; D is perhaps TRBD1 (5 bases). The CDR3 has 13 amino acids. Germline V CDR1 and CDR2: SEHNR, FQNEAQ (reference sequence). V lost 5 bases, J lost 2 bases, and 9 bases lay in between. The CDR3 DNA reads as TGTGCCAGCAGCAGGGGATTCAACACTGAAGCTTTCTTT. Translated: CASSRGFNTEAFF.

The chain is built from TRBV15 and TRBJ1-2, with D uncertain. The V and J ends lost 0 bases and 2 bases respectively, with 10 bases between them. Germline V CDR1 and CDR2: LNHNV, YYDKDF (reference sequence). The CDR3 extends over 15 amino acids. The CDR3 loop reads CATSRDRVLNYGYTF. CDR3 nucleotide sequence: TGTGCCACCAGCAGAGATAGAGTTTTGAACTATGGCTACACCTTC.

The chain couples TRBV6-5 to TRBJ2-3; no firm D call. Per the germline V gene, CDR1 is MNHEY and CDR2 is SVGAGI. V lost 6 bases and J lost 1, with 17 bases in between. CDR3 length: 16 amino acids. CDR3 sequence (DNA): TGTGCCAGCAGCTACACCTCAGACCCGCGCACAGATACGCAGTATTTT. Translated: CASSYTSDPRTDTQYF.